This TCR beta chain is from a study of cytomegalovirus exposure and HLA in healthy donors. PCR involved 60 Vbeta and 13 Jbeta primers. Assay used: immunoSEQ multiplex PCR; TCRdb lists only in-frame clones, some missing. Among 85,000 to 130,000 clones listed, around 75% were seen once. The CDR3 loop spans 13 amino acids. Germline V CDR1 and CDR2: SEHNR, FQNEAQ (reference sequence). V dropped 1 base and J dropped 7 bases, with 9 bases sitting between them. Findings and caveats of the study: The study found most TCR sequences rare, yet found some public TCRs in many donors. The authors enumerated over 150 TCR beta chains as linked to cytomegalovirus. High sensitivity and specificity were reportedly achieved when the classifier diagnosed cytomegalovirus status. A few CMV-associated chains proved CMV antigen-specific in vitro.

There are a few counts of this clone. Its antigen is unidentified. This clonotype was sampled from a male donor in good health and CMV-seropositive. The sample was PBMCs. The chain combines TRBV7-9 with TRBJ2-3; tentative D call: TRBD2 (6 bases). The DNA of the CDR3 is TGTGCCAGCAGCTTAGTGGGAGGTTATACGCAGTATTTT. This gives the protein CASSLVGGYTQYF.